This TCR beta chain comes out of a study of cytomegalovirus exposure and HLA in healthy donors. Study-wide results and caveats: Segments of the TCR beta V type were, in most cases, productive about 90% or about 30% of the time in an earlier analysis.

This CDR3 is 17 amino acids long. The ends lost 6 bases at V and 6 bases at J; junction bases unmatched: 15. Germline lookup yields CDR1 LNHDA and CDR2 SQIVND (reference sequence). To note about this clone: Its cognate antigen is unknown.

PCR was performed using 60 Vbeta and 13 Jbeta primers. Assay: immunoSEQ multiplex PCR; the TCRdb copy retains only in-frame clones and omits some. The sample records 110,000 to 150,000 clones, approximately 79% being singletons. The chain employs TRBV19 and TRBJ2-1, with TRBD2 matching over 9 bases. This sequence was found in a female donor in good health and CMV-seronegative. The specimen sequenced was PBMCs. The CDR3 spells CASSAPGWLAGSNEQFF. The CDR3 nucleotides are TGTGCCAGTAGCGCCCCCGGTTGGCTAGCGGGATCCAATGAGCAGTTCTTC.